Sequencing of this T cell receptor (beta chain) was carried out in a study of immune evolution from preneoplasia to lung adenocarcinoma. Study conclusions and caveats: From normal lung to invasive adenocarcinoma, top clone frequencies appeared to decrease.

Patient tissue came from resections in Japan or China, 2014–2017. Each case's diagnosis was confirmed by two pathologists on H&E. Assay used: immunoSEQ multiplex PCR; TCRdb lists only in-frame clones, some missing. The data show around 41,000 clones, with around 79% seen just once and approximately 4.7% held by the top ten. V lost 5 bases and J lost 12, with 14 bases in between. Per the germline V gene, CDR1 is MDHEN and CDR2 is SYDVKM. The CDR3 has 12 residues. This clone appeared a few times. Antigen: not known. The sequenced sample consisted of FFPE invasive lung adenocarcinoma tissue. This sequence joins TRBV28 and TRBJ2-1; possible D gene TRBD2, 6 bases. The receptor comes from a person in their sixties with lung adenocarcinoma. CDR3 nucleotide sequence: TGTGCCAGCAGTCCCCTCGTGGGGGGGCAGTTCTTC. It translates to CASSPLVGGQFF.